A selection of T cell receptor beta chains follows, all from one sample in a study of blood T cell repertoires in COVID-19. The data were produced by immunoSEQ multiplex PCR, yet TCRdb's version contains in-frame clones alone and is incomplete. The table has roughly 51,000 clones, roughly 91% seen once. Input material: peripheral blood. The receptors here all came from a man over 45 with active COVID-19. Both conserved end residues are part of each CDR3. The D gene is left open where the match is weak. Only part of the rows carry a size: once, few, many, or a class if the clone is expanded.

cdr3_aa cdr3_nt v_call d_call clone_size j_call cdr3_length
CASRIGQGANEKLFF TGTGCCAGTAGGATCGGACAGGGGGCTAATGAAAAACTGTTTTTT TRBV19 TRBD1 NA TRBJ1-4 15
CASSGQGNYEQYF TGTGCCAGCAGTGGACAGGGGAACTACGAGCAGTACTTC TRBV2 TRBD1 NA TRBJ2-7 13
CASSLVRSGANVLTF TGTGCCAGCAGCTTAGTCAGGTCGGGGGCCAACGTCCTGACTTTC TRBV7-6 NA NA TRBJ2-6 15
CASSLIGQGPGSGNTIYF TGTGCCAGCAGCTTAATCGGACAGGGGCCCGGCTCTGGAAACACCATATATTTT TRBV7-9 TRBD1 NA TRBJ1-3 18
CASGTDSYNEQFF TGCGCCAGCGGGACAGACTCCTACAATGAGCAGTTCTTC TRBV5-1 TRBD1 NA TRBJ2-1 13
CAGRRRGAEDTQYF TGTGCGGGGAGGCGGCGGGGGGCCGAAGATACGCAGTATTTT TRBV10-3 TRBD2 NA TRBJ2-3 14
CASSPDRGFGNTIYF TGTGCCAGCAGCCCGGACAGGGGCTTTGGAAACACCATATATTTT TRBV7-2 TRBD1 NA TRBJ1-3 15
CASSTGGKETQYF TGCGCCAGCAGCACGGGGGGGAAAGAGACCCAGTACTTC TRBV5-1 TRBD2 NA TRBJ2-5 13
CASSQDPIAGGRTDTQYF TGTGCCAGCAGCCAAGATCCGATAGCGGGGGGAAGGACAGATACGCAGTATTTT TRBV14 TRBD2 NA TRBJ2-3 18
CASSLEGTSSDTQYF TGTGCCAGCAGCTTAGAGGGGACTAGCTCAGATACGCAGTATTTT TRBV7-2 TRBD2 NA TRBJ2-3 15
CASSPSGSSYEQYF TGTGCCAGCTCACCATCCGGGAGCTCCTACGAGCAGTACTTC TRBV18 NA NA TRBJ2-7 14
CASSLWFRGDTDTQYF TGTGCCAGCAGCTTGTGGTTCCGAGGCGATACAGATACGCAGTATTTT TRBV5-6 NA NA TRBJ2-3 16
CASSSHWRNEQFF TGTGCCAGCAGCTCCCACTGGCGGAATGAGCAGTTCTTC TRBV11-2 NA NA TRBJ2-1 13
CASSYGQAPLNYGYTF TGTGCCAGCAGTTACGGACAGGCGCCACTTAACTATGGCTACACCTTC TRBV6-5 TRBD1 NA TRBJ1-2 16
CASSSLAGFTDTQYF TGTGCCAGCAGTTCACTAGCGGGGTTCACAGATACGCAGTATTTT TRBV7-9 TRBD2 once TRBJ2-3 15
CASSSLGGALTYEQYF TGTGCCAGCAGCTCCCTTGGCGGGGCTCTTACCTACGAGCAGTACTTC TRBV7-9 NA NA TRBJ2-7 16
CASTGTSGRRDTQYF TGTGCCAGCACAGGGACTAGCGGGAGGCGAGATACGCAGTATTTT TRBV18 TRBD2 NA TRBJ2-3 15
CASSEPTSGGADTQYF TGTGCCAGCAGTGAGCCGACTAGCGGGGGGGCAGATACGCAGTATTTT TRBV25-1 TRBD2 NA TRBJ2-3 16
CASSGDGGTEAFF TGTGCCAGCAGTGGGGACGGGGGCACTGAAGCTTTCTTT TRBV2 NA NA TRBJ1-1 13
CASSVGAGAGQTNEKLFF TGTGCCAGCAGCGTAGGGGCGGGGGCCGGGCAAACTAATGAAAAACTGTTTTTT TRBV9 NA NA TRBJ1-4 18
CASSHLSGRSYNEQFF TGTGCCAGCAGCCATCTAAGCGGGAGATCCTACAATGAGCAGTTCTTC TRBV14 TRBD2 few TRBJ2-1 16
CAWSVYGTSRNEQFF TGTGCCTGGAGTGTATACGGGACTAGTCGTAATGAGCAGTTCTTC TRBV30 TRBD2 NA TRBJ2-1 15
CATSDISPSGGNEQFF TGTGCCACCAGTGATATTTCCCCATCCGGGGGCAATGAGCAGTTCTTC TRBV24-1 NA NA TRBJ2-1 16
CASSLAGTGRNEQFF TGTGCCAGCAGCTTAGCCGGGACAGGTAGGAATGAGCAGTTCTTC TRBV7-9 TRBD1 few TRBJ2-1 15
CASSFANRGNQPQHF TGTGCCAGCTCATTTGCGAACAGGGGCAATCAGCCCCAGCATTTT TRBV19 NA NA TRBJ1-5 15
CASSAGLPRAGNTIYF TGTGCCAGCAGCGCGGGACTCCCCCGGGCCGGAAACACCATATATTTT TRBV9 NA NA TRBJ1-3 16
CASSGAVRYEQYF TGTGCCAGCAGTGGAGCGGTTCGATACGAGCAGTACTTC TRBV7-2 NA once TRBJ2-7 13
CSVSAGVGDTQYF TGCAGCGTTTCAGCGGGAGTTGGAGATACGCAGTATTTT TRBV29-1 TRBD2 NA TRBJ2-3 13
CASSYGLAGANTQYF TGTGCCAGCAGTTACGGACTAGCGGGAGCCAATACGCAGTATTTT TRBV6-5 TRBD2 NA TRBJ2-3 15
CASSPSGPATQFF TGTGCCAGCAGCCCTAGCGGACCTGCGACACAGTTCTTC TRBV7-2 TRBD2 NA TRBJ2-1 13
CASTPTGSYEQYF TGCGCCAGCACCCCGACAGGGTCCTACGAGCAGTACTTC TRBV10-2 TRBD1 once TRBJ2-7 13
CASSPGGTSYNEQFF TGTGCCAGCAGCCCAGGAGGGACCTCCTACAATGAGCAGTTCTTC TRBV5-5 NA NA TRBJ2-1 15
CASSRGQGDTIYF TGTGCCAGCAGCCGGGGACAGGGAGACACCATATATTTT TRBV7-9 TRBD1 few TRBJ1-3 13
CASSLLSGPYNEQFF TGCGCCAGCAGCCTCTTGTCGGGTCCCTACAATGAGCAGTTCTTC TRBV5-1 NA NA TRBJ2-1 15
CASSEGDRANEQFF TGTGCCAGCAGTGAAGGGGACAGGGCGAATGAGCAGTTCTTC TRBV6-1 TRBD1 once TRBJ2-1 14
CASSLRDREELFF TGTGCCAGCAGTTTACGGGACAGGGAAGAACTGTTTTTT TRBV2 TRBD1 NA TRBJ1-4 13
CASSSHSGTGELFF TGTGCCAGCAGCTCACACTCGGGCACCGGGGAGCTGTTTTTT TRBV5-5 NA NA TRBJ2-2 14
CASRLPGQRDYEQYF TGTGCCAGCAGACTCCCGGGACAGCGAGACTACGAGCAGTACTTC TRBV6-5 TRBD1 NA TRBJ2-7 15
CASSSVYGYTF TGTGCCAGCAGTTCAGTCTATGGCTACACCTTC TRBV6-2/TRBV6-3 NA NA TRBJ1-2 11
CASTEGRAGVKTEAFF TGTGCCAGCACCGAGGGCAGGGCGGGGGTGAAGACTGAAGCTTTCTTT TRBV2 NA NA TRBJ1-1 16
CASSVSGSTDTQYF TGTGCCAGCAGCGTTTCGGGGAGCACAGATACGCAGTATTTT TRBV9 NA NA TRBJ2-3 14
CASSWTSRNSYNEQFF TGCGCCAGCAGTTGGACTAGCAGGAACTCCTACAATGAGCAGTTCTTC TRBV5-1 TRBD2 once TRBJ2-1 16
CASSPRGAEAFF TGTGCCAGCAGCCCCCGAGGCGCTGAAGCTTTCTTT TRBV7-9 NA large TRBJ1-1 12
CATSRDRDRGYEQYF TGTGCCACCAGCAGAGATCGGGACAGGGGTTACGAGCAGTACTTC TRBV15 TRBD1 NA TRBJ2-7 15
CASSVGSGGGADTQYF TGTGCCAGCAGCGTAGGGAGCGGGGGCGGGGCAGATACGCAGTATTTT TRBV9 TRBD2 NA TRBJ2-3 16
CASSKGLAVDEQFF TGTGCCAGCAGCAAGGGACTAGCCGTGGATGAGCAGTTCTTC TRBV5-8 TRBD2 few TRBJ2-1 14
CASSSHGSGANVLTF TGTGCCAGCAGTTCCCACGGCTCTGGGGCCAACGTCCTGACTTTC TRBV6-1 NA NA TRBJ2-6 15
CASSQAGFNSPLHF TGTGCCAGCAGCCAAGCCGGGTTTAATTCACCCCTCCACTTT TRBV3-1/TRBV3-2 NA NA TRBJ1-6 14
CASVRGSQETQYF TGTGCCAGCGTGCGGGGTTCACAAGAGACCCAGTACTTC TRBV2 NA NA TRBJ2-5 13
CASSPGQGTGNTIYF TGCGCCAGCAGTCCGGGACAGGGTACGGGAAACACCATATATTTT TRBV23-1 TRBD1 NA TRBJ1-3 15
CASSYSPGGGTGELFF TGTGCCAGCAGTTACTCGCCGGGCGGGGGCACCGGGGAGCTGTTTTTT TRBV6-5 TRBD2 NA TRBJ2-2 16
CAISGDRDTGELFF TGTGCCATCAGCGGGGACAGGGACACCGGGGAGCTGTTTTTT TRBV10-3 TRBD1 NA TRBJ2-2 14
CASSLAYRDIYDGANVLTF TGTGCCAGCAGCTTAGCGTACCGGGACATTTACGACGGGGCCAACGTCCTGACTTTC TRBV7-9 NA once TRBJ2-6 19
CASSVGLAGAYNEQFF TGTGCCAGCAGCGTAGGCCTAGCGGGGGCCTACAATGAGCAGTTCTTC TRBV9 TRBD2 NA TRBJ2-1 16